Described below is a single T cell receptor (beta chain) sequence and its context. The CDR3 runs 16 residues. The V and J ends lost 4 bases and 2 bases, in that order; junction bases with no gene match: 9. CDR1 and CDR2 (germline): SGDLS, YYNGEE. The data derive from a study of cytomegalovirus exposure and HLA in healthy donors. The PCR had 60 Vbeta and 13 Jbeta primers. How the authors handled the data: The authors later counted 65 million to 80 million unique TCR beta chains, 9.5 million to 13 million of them shared. The data were produced by immunoSEQ multiplex PCR, yet TCRdb's version contains in-frame clones alone and is incomplete. V and J calls and clone size follow that table, whereas D and trimming were derived from the DNA. The sample shows almost 95,000 clones, approximately 70% of them seen only once.

The sequencing input was PBMCs. The origin of this receptor is a man over 45 in good health and CMV-seronegative. The chain has TRBV9 and TRBJ2-3; 8 bases map to TRBD1. The CDR3 DNA reads as TGTGCCAGCAGCTTCGGACAGGGAAGTTACACAGATACGCAGTATTTT. It codes for CASSFGQGSYTDTQYF.